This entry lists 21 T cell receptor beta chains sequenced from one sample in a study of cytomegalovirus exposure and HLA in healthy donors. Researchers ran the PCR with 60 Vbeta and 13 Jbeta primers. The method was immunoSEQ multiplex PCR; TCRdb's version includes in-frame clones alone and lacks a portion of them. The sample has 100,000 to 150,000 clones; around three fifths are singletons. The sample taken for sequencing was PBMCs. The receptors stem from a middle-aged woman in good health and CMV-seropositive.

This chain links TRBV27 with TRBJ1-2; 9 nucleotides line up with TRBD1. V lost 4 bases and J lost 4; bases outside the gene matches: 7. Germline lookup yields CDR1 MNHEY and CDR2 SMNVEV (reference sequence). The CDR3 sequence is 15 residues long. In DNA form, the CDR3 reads TGTGCCAGCAGTTCACCCGGACAGGGGAGCTATGGCTACACCTTC. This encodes CASSSPGQGSYGYTF.

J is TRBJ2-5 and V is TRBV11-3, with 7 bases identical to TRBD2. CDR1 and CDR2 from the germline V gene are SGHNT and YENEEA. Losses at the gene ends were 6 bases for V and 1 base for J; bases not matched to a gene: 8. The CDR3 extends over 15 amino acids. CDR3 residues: CASRFPWGGQETQYF. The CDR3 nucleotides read TGTGCCAGCAGATTTCCGTGGGGGGGCCAAGAGACCCAGTACTTC.

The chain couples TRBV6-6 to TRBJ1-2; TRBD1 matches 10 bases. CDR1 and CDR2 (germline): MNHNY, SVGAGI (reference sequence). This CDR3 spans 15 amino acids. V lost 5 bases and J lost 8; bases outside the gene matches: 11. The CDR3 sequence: CASSRLGQGQRGYTF. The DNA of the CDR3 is TGTGCCAGCAGTCGCCTGGGACAGGGGCAGAGGGGCTACACCTTC.

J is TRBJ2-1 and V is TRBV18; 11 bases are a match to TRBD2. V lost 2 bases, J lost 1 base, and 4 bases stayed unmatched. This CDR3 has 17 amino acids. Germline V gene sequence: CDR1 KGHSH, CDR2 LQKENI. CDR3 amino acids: CASSPKLAGGSYNEQFF. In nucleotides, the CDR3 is TGTGCCAGCTCACCAAAGTTAGCGGGAGGGTCCTACAATGAGCAGTTCTTC.

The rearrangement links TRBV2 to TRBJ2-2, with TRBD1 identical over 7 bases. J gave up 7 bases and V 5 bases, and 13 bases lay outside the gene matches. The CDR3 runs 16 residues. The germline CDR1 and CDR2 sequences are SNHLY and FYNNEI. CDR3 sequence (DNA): TGTGCCAGCAGTCGATACCAGACAGGGCGTTTCGGGGAGCTGTTTTTT. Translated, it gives CASSRYQTGRFGELFF.

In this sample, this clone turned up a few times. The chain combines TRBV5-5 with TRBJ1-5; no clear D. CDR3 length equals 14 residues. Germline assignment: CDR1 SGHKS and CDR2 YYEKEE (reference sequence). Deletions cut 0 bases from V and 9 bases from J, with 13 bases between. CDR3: CASSLESGEVPQHF. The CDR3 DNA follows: TGTGCCAGCAGCTTGGAGTCCGGGGAAGTGCCCCAGCATTTT.

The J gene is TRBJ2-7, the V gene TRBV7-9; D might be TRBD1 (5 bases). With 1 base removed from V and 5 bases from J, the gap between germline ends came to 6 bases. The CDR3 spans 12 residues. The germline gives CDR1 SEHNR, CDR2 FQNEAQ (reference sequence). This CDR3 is CASSLEGDEQYF. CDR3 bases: TGTGCCAGCAGCTTAGAAGGGGACGAGCAGTACTTC. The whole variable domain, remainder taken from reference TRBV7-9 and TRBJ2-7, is DTGVSQNPRHKITKRGQNVTFRCDPISEHNRLYWYRQTLGQGPEFLTYFQNEAQLEKSRLLSDRFSAERPKGSFSTLEIQRTEQGDSAMYLCASSLEGDEQYFGPGTRLTVT.

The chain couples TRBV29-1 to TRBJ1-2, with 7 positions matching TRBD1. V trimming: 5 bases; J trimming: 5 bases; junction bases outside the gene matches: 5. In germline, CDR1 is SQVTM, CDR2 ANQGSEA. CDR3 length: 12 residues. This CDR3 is CSVPDRVYGYTF. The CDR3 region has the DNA TGCAGCGTTCCTGACAGGGTGTATGGCTACACCTTC.

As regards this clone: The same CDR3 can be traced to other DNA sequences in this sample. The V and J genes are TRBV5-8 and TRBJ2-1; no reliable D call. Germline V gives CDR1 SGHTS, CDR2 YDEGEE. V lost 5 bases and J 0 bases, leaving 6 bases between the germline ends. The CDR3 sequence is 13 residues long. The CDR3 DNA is TGTGCCAGCAGGGAGAGCTCCTACAATGAGCAGTTCTTC. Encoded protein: CASRESSYNEQFF.

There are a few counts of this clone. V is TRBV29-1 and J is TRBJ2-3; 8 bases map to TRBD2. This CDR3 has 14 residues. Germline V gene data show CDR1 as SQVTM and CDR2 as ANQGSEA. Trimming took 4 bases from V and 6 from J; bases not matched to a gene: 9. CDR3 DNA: TGCAGCGTTGGATTGACTAGCGTATCGGATACGCAGTATTTT. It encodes CSVGLTSVSDTQYF.

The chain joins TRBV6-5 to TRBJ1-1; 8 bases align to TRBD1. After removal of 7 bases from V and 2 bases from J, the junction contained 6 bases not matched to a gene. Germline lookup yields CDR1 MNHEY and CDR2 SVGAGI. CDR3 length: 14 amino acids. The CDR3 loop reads CASNPGQVNTEAFF. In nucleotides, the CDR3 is TGTGCCAGCAACCCGGGACAGGTAAACACTGAAGCTTTCTTT.

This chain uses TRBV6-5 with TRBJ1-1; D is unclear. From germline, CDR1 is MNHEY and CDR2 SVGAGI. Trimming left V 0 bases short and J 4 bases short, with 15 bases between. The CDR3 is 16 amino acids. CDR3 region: CASSYSRLLLGTEAFF. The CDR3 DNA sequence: TGTGCCAGCAGTTACTCGAGGCTCCTTTTGGGCACTGAAGCTTTCTTT.

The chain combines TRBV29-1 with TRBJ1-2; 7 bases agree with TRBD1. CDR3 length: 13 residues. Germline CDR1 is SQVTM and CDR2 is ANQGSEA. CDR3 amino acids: CSPCRDSPYGYTF. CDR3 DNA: TGCAGTCCATGTCGGGACAGCCCCTATGGCTACACCTTC.

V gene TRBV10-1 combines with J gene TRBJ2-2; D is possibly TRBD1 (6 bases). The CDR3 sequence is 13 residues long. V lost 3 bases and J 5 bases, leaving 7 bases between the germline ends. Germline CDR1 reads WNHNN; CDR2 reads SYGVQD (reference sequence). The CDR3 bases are TGCGCCAGCAGTGAAAGGGGGACCGGGGAGCTGTTTTTT. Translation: CASSERGTGELFF.

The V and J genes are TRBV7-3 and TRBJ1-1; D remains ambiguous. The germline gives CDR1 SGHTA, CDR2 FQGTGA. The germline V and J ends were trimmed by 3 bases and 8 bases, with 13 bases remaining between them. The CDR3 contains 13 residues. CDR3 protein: CASSLLTGGEAFF. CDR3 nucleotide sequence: TGTGCCAGCAGCTTGCTAACCGGCGGGGAAGCTTTCTTT. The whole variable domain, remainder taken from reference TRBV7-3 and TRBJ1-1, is GAGVSQTPSNKVTEKGKYVELRCDPISGHTALYWYRQSLGQGPEFLIYFQGTGAADDSGLPNDRFFAVRPEGSVSTLKIQRTERGDSAVYLCASSLLTGGEAFFGQGTRLTVV.

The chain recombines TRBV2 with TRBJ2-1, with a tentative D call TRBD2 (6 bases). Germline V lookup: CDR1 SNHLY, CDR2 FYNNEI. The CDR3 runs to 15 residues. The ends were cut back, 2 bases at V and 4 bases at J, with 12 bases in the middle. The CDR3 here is CASSEWGEVYNEQFF. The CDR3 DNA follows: TGTGCCAGCAGTGAATGGGGGGAGGTTTACAATGAGCAGTTCTTC.

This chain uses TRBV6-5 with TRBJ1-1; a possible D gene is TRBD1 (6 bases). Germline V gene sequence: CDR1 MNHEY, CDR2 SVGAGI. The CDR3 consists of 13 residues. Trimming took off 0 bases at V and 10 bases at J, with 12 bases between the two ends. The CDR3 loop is CASSYSEGGGAFF. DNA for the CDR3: TGTGCCAGCAGTTACTCCGAGGGAGGGGGAGCTTTCTTT.

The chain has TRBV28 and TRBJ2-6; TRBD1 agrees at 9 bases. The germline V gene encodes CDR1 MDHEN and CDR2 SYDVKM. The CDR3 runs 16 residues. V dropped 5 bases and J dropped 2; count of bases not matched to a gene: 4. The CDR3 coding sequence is TGTGCCAGCAGTCCCGGGACAGGGCCTGGGGCCAACGTCCTGACTTTC. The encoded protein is CASSPGTGPGANVLTF. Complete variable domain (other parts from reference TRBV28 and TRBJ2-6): DVKVTQSSRYLVKRTGEKVFLECVQDMDHENMFWYRQDPGLGLRLIYFSYDVKMKEKGDIPEGYSVSREKKERFSLILESASTNQTSMYLCASSPGTGPGANVLTFGAGSRLTVL.

The CDR3 region has the DNA TGTGCCAGCAGCAAAGAGGGGAAAGAATCCTACGAGCAGTACTTC. Translation: CASSKEGKESYEQYF. The chain links TRBV21-1 to TRBJ2-7; the table assigns TRBD1, which was not confirmed against the DNA. TRBV21-1 is a pseudogene segment. The CDR3 extends over 15 amino acids.

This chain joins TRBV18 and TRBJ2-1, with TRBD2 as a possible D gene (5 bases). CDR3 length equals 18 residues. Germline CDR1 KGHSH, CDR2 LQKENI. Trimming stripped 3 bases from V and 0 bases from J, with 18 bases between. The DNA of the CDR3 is TGTGCCAGCTCACCCCCCGGGGTAGCGCCGAGCTCCTACAATGAGCAGTTCTTC. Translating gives CASSPPGVAPSSYNEQFF.

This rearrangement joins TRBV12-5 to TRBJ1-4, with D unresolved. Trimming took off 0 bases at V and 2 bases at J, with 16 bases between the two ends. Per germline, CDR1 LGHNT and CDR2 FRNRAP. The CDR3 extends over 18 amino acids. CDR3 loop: CASGLVVGARATNEKLFF. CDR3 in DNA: TGTGCTAGTGGTTTGGTCGTCGGAGCCCGCGCGACTAATGAAAAACTGTTTTTT.